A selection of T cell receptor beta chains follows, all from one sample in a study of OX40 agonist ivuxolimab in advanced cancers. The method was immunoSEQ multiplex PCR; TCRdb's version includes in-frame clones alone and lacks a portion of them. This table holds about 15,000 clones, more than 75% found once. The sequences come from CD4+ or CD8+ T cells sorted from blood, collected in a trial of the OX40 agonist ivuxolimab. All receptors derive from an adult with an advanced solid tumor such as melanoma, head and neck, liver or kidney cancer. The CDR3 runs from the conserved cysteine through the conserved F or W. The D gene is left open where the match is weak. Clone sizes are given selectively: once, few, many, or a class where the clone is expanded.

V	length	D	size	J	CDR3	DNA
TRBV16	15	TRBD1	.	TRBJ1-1	CASSFRGLMNTEAFF	TGTGCCAGCAGCTTCAGGGGGCTGATGAACACTGAAGCTTTCTTT
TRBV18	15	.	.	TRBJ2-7	CASSPPGLVPYEQYF	TGTGCCAGCTCACCGCCTGGACTGGTACCCTACGAGCAGTACTTC
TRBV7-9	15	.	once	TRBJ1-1	CASSFPDSMNTEAFF	TGTGCCAGCAGCTTCCCGGACAGTATGAACACTGAAGCTTTCTTT
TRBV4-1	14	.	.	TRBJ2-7	CASSQEPFSYEQYF	TGCGCCAGCAGCCAAGAACCCTTCTCCTACGAGCAGTACTTC
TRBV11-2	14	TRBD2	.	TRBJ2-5	CASSWTSGEETQYF	TGTGCCAGCAGTTGGACTAGCGGGGAAGAGACCCAGTACTTC
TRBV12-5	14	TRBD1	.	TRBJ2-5	CASGYPTGKETQYF	TGTGCTAGTGGTTACCCGACAGGGAAAGAGACCCAGTACTTC
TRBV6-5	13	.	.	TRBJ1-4	CASSYAGDEKLFF	TGTGCCAGCAGTTACGCAGGGGATGAAAAACTGTTTTTT
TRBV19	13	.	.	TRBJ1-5	CASSLQVYQPQHF	TGTGCCAGTAGTTTACAGGTTTACCAGCCCCAGCATTTT
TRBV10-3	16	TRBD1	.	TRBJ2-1	CAISDPRTGLGNEQFF	TGTGCCATCAGTGATCCCCGGACAGGCCTAGGGAATGAGCAGTTCTTC
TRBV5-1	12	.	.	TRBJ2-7	CASSLAASEQYF	TGCGCCAGCAGCTTGGCCGCGAGCGAGCAGTACTTC
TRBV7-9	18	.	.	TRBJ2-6	CASSSWTLVSSGANVLTF	TGTGCCAGCAGCTCTTGGACGCTGGTCAGCTCTGGGGCCAACGTCCTGACTTTC
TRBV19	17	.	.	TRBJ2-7	CASSTGFLDPLTYEQYF	TGTGCCAGTAGTACCGGGTTTCTCGACCCCTTAACCTACGAGCAGTACTTC
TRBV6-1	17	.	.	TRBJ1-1	CASSEEGVAQGQGEAFF	TGTGCCAGCAGTGAAGAGGGGGTGGCCCAGGGGCAAGGTGAAGCTTTCTTT
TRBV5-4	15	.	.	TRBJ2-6	CASSFLDSGANVLTF	TGTGCCAGCAGCTTTTTGGACTCTGGGGCCAACGTCCTGACTTTC
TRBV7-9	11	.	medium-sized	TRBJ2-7	CASSFSSEQYF	TGTGCCAGCAGCTTCTCATCCGAGCAGTACTTC
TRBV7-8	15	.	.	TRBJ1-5	CASSLLSGVNQPQHF	TGTGCCAGCAGCTTACTATCAGGGGTTAATCAGCCCCAGCATTTT
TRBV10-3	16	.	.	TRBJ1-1	CAISEVGARLNTEAFF	TGTGCCATCAGTGAGGTAGGGGCGAGGCTGAACACTGAAGCTTTCTTT
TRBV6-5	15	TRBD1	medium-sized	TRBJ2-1	CASSPGTDFYNEQFF	TGTGCCAGCAGTCCCGGGACAGATTTCTACAATGAGCAGTTCTTC
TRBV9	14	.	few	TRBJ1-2	CASSVYESGYGYTF	TGTGCCAGCAGCGTTTACGAGTCCGGCTATGGCTACACCTTC
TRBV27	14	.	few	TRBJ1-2	CASGTPSSYYGYTF	TGTGCCAGCGGAACCCCTTCCAGCTACTATGGCTACACCTTC
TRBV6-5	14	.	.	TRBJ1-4	CASSYGQLNEKLFF	TGTGCCAGCAGTTACGGTCAACTGAATGAAAAACTGTTTTTT
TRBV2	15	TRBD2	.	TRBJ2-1	CASSGWLAEYNEQFF	TGTGCCAGCAGTGGGTGGCTAGCGGAGTACAATGAGCAGTTCTTC
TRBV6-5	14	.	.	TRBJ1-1	CASSESGWYTEAFF	TGTGCCAGCAGCGAATCGGGGTGGTACACTGAAGCTTTCTTT
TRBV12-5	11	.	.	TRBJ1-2	CASGPVRGYTF	TGTGCTAGTGGCCCCGTACGTGGCTACACCTTC
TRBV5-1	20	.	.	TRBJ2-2	CASSLQYRGTGHHNTGELFF	TGCGCCAGCAGCTTGCAATATCGGGGTACAGGCCATCATAACACCGGGGAGCTGTTTTTT
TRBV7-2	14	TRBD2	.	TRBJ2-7	CASSLLAGVDEQYF	TGTGCCAGCAGCCTACTAGCGGGGGTGGACGAGCAGTACTTC
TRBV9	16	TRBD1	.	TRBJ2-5	CASSVGDGTAGETQYF	TGTGCCAGCAGCGTAGGGGATGGGACAGCAGGGGAGACCCAGTACTTC
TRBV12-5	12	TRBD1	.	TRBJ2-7	CAPGTASYEQYF	TGTGCTCCCGGGACAGCCTCCTACGAGCAGTACTTC
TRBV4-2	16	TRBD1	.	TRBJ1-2	CASSQPGQVLGDGYTF	TGTGCCAGCAGCCAACCCGGACAGGTCCTCGGGGATGGCTACACCTTC
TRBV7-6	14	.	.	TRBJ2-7	CASSLELGSYEQYF	TGTGCCAGCAGCTTAGAATTGGGCAGTTACGAGCAGTACTTC
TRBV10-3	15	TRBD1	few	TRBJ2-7	CAIREGTGITYEQYF	TGTGCCATCAGGGAGGGGACAGGGATTACCTACGAGCAGTACTTC
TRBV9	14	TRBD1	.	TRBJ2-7	CASNRAGGFYEQYF	TGTGCCAGCAATCGAGCAGGGGGTTTCTACGAGCAGTACTTC
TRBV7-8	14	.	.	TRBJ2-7	CASSFSGLPYEQYF	TGTGCCAGCAGCTTTAGCGGATTACCCTACGAGCAGTACTTC
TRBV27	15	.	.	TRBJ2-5	CASSVPGSRQETQYF	TGTGCCAGCAGTGTACCCGGGTCAAGGCAAGAGACCCAGTACTTC
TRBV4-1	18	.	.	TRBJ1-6	CASSLYRTGISYNSPLHF	TGCGCCAGCAGCCTTTATCGAACAGGGATTTCCTATAATTCACCCCTCCACTTT
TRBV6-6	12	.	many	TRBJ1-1	CATSRENTEAFF	TGTGCCACCTCGCGAGAGAACACTGAAGCTTTCTTT
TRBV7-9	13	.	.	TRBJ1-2	CASSTDGDYGYTF	TGTGCCAGCAGTACGGACGGAGACTATGGCTACACCTTC
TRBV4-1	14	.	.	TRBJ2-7	CASSPLDKVYEQYF	TGTGCCAGCAGCCCCCTTGACAAAGTCTACGAGCAGTACTTC
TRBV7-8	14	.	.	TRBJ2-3	CASFSGNFFNTQYF	TGTGCCAGCTTCTCGGGGAACTTTTTCAATACGCAGTATTTT
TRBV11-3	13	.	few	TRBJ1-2	CASSQDGGYGYTF	TGTGCCAGCAGCCAAGACGGGGGCTATGGCTACACCTTC
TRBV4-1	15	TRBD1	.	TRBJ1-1	CASSQEGTVHTEAFF	TGCGCCAGCAGCCAAGAGGGGACAGTCCACACTGAAGCTTTCTTT
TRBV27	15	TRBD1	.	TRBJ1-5	CASSPYRGWNQPQHF	TGTGCCAGCAGTCCTTACAGGGGTTGGAATCAGCCCCAGCATTTT
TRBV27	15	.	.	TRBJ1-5	CASSLSAGGIWPQHF	TGTGCCAGCAGTTTATCGGCGGGAGGGATTTGGCCCCAGCATTTT
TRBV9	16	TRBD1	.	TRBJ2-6	CASSGQGSSGANVLTF	TGTGCCAGCAGCGGACAGGGTAGTTCTGGGGCCAACGTCCTGACTTTC
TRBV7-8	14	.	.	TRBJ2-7	CASSPNTGIYEQYF	TGTGCCAGCAGCCCCAATACAGGGATCTACGAGCAGTACTTC
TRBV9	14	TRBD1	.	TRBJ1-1	CASSTGTGNTEAFF	TGTGCCAGCAGCACCGGGACAGGGAACACTGAAGCTTTCTTT
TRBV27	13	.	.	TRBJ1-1	CASSFGRATEAFF	TGTGCCAGCAGTTTTGGCAGGGCCACTGAAGCTTTCTTT
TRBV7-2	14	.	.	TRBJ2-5	CASSLYGMGETQYF	TGTGCCAGCAGCTTATACGGCATGGGAGAGACCCAGTACTTC
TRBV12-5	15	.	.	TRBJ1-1	CASGKEVPVNTEAFF	TGTGCTAGTGGAAAGGAGGTTCCGGTGAACACTGAAGCTTTCTTT
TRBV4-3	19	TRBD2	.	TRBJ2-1	CASSQDPSSARGEDNEQFF	TGCGCCAGCAGCCAAGATCCCTCTAGCGCACGGGGGGAGGACAATGAGCAGTTCTTC
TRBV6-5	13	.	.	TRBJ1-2	CATRMRVGYGYTF	TGTGCCACCCGCATGAGGGTGGGCTATGGCTACACCTTC
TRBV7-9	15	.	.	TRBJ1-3	CASLGRDVSGNTIYF	TGTGCCAGCCTCGGAAGGGACGTCTCTGGAAACACCATATATTTT
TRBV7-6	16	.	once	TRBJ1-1	CASSPLGGLLHTEAFF	TGTGCCAGCAGCCCCCTCGGCGGGCTTTTGCACACTGAAGCTTTCTTT